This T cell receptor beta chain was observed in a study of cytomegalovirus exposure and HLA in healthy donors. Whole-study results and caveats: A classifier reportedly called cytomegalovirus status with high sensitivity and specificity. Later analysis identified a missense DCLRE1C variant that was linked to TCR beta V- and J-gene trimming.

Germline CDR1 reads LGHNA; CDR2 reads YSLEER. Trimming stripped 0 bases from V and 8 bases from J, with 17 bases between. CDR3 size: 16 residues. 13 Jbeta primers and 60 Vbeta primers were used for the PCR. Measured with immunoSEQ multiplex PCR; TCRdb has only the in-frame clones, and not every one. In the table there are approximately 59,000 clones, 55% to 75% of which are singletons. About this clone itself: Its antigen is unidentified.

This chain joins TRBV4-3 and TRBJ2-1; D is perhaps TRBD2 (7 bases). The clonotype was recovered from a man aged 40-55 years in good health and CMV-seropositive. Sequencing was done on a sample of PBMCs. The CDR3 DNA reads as TGCGCCAGCAGCCAAGATGGGGGGGGCAAGTTCGATGAGCAGTTCTTC. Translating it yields CASSQDGGGKFDEQFF.